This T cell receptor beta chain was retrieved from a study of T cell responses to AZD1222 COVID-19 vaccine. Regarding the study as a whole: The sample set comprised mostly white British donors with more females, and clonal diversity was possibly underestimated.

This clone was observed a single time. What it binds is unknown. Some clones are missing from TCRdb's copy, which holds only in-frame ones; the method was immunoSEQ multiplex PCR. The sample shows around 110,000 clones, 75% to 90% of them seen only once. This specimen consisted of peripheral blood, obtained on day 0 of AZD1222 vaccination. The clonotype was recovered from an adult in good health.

The CDR3 loop is CASSEEGQLNYGYTF. The CDR3 coding sequence is TGTGCCAGCAGTGAGGAGGGACAGTTAAACTATGGCTACACCTTC. The chain links TRBV6-1 to TRBJ1-2; TRBD1 matches at 7 bases. CDR3 length equals 15 residues. From germline, CDR1 is MNHNS and CDR2 SASEGT. The ends lost 3 bases at V and 2 bases at J; junction bases unmatched: 6.